This T cell receptor (beta chain) was sequenced for a study of blood T cell repertoires in COVID-19. Study-level information: The samples span acute and convalescent COVID-19 from the United States, Italy and Spain. T cells, B-cell-depleted T cells, or PBMCs provided the cDNA or gDNA that served as material.

There are 16 residues in the CDR3. In the study's own analysis: Reference gene primer amplification yielded estimated nucleated cell counts. Here immunoSEQ multiplex PCR was the method, and the copy in TCRdb shows in-frame clones only, minus some. Clone size and V and J calls were adopted from that table, with D and trimming inferred from the DNA. The sample holds 120,000 to 150,000 clones; about 86% are singletons and the top ten take roughly 4%. This receptor was obtained from a middle-aged woman with acute or convalescent COVID-19. Sequencing was done on a sample of peripheral blood. The rearrangement uses TRBV21-1 and TRBJ2-3; the D call of TRBD2 is as the table states it, not checked on the DNA. TRBV21-1 is assigned pseudogene status. The DNA of the CDR3 is TGTGCCAGCAGCAAAGATGATAGCGGGAGACGAGATACGCAGTATTTT. Translating it yields CASSKDDSGRRDTQYF.